This TCR beta chain was identified during a study of CD8+ T cells in alopecia areata. At the level of the study: Treated patients were given 5 to 10 mg oral tofacitinib twice daily. Percent of scalp involved defined treated patients' severity scores. General study findings and limits: Against the mouse data, patients shared TCRs less clearly, possibly for HLA reasons. Normal skin's resident alphabeta T cells are sequenced alongside lesional scalp T cells.

As the sequencing template, cDNA was produced by extracting RNA and reverse transcribing it. The data were produced by immunoSEQ multiplex PCR, yet TCRdb's version contains in-frame clones alone and is incomplete. In the table there are more than 85,000 clones, 50% to 75% of which are singletons. Regarding treatment: oral pan-JAK inhibitor, 5-10 mg twice daily. The V end lost 7 bases, the J end lost 2 bases, and 12 bases lay between the germline ends. CDR1 and CDR2 (germline): MNHEY, SVGAGI. This CDR3 region has 13 residues. With respect to this clone: What it recognizes is unknown.

This TCR was sampled from a human donor with alopecia areata. V usage is TRBV6-5 and J usage is TRBJ2-7, with TRBD2 as a possible D gene (6 bases). The starting material was CD8+ T cells sorted from blood, obtained at week 4, from a patient treated with tofacitinib. CDR3: CASTGRNTYEQYF. In nucleotides, the CDR3 is TGTGCCAGCACGGGGAGGAATACCTACGAGCAGTACTTC.